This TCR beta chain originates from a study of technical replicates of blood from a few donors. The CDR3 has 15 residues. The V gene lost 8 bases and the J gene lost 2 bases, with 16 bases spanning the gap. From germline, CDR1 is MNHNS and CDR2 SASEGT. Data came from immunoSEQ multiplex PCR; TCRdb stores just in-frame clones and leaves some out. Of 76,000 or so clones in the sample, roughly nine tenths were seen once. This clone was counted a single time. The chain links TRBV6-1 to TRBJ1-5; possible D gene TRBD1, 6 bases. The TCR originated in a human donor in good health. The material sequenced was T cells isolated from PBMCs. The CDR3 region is CASLWGGAGNQPQHF. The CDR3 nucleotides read TGTGCCAGCCTTTGGGGGGGCGCGGGCAATCAGCCCCAGCATTTT.